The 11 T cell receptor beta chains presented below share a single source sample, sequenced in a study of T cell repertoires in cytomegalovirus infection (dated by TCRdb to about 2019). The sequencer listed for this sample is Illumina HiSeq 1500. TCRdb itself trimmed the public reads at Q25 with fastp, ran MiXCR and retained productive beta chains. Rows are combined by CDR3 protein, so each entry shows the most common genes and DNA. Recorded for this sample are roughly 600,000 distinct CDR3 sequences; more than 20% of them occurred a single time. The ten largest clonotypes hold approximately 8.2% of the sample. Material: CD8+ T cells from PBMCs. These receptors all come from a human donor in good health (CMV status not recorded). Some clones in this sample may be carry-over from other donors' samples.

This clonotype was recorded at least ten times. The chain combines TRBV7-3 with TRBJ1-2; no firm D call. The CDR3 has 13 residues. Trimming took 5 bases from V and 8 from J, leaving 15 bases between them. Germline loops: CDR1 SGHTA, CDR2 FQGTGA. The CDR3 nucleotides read TGTGCCAGCAGCCCCCCCAGTCGTGGCGGCTACACCTTC. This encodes CASSPPSRGGYTF.

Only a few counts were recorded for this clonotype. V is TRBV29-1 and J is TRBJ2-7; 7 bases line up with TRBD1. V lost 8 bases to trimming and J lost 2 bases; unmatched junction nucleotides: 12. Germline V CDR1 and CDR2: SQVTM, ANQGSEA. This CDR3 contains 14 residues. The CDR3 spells CSHPQGDSTYEQYV. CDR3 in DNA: TGCAGCCACCCCCAGGGGGACAGCACCTACGAGCAGTACGTC.

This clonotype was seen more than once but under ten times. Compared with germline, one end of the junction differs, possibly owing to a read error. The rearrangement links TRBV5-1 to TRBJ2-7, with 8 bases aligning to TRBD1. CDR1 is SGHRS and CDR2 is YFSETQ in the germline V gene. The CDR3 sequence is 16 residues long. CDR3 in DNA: TGCGCCAGCAGCCCCGAGACCGGGACAGGCCCCTATGAGCAGTACTTC. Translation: CASSPETGTGPYEQYF.

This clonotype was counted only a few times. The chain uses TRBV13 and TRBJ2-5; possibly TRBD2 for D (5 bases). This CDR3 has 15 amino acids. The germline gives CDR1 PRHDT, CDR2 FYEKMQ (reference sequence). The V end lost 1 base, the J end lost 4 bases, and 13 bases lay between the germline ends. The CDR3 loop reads CASSLEGSRGETQYF. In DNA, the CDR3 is TGTGCCAGCAGCTTAGAGGGATCCCGGGGAGAGACCCAGTACTTC.

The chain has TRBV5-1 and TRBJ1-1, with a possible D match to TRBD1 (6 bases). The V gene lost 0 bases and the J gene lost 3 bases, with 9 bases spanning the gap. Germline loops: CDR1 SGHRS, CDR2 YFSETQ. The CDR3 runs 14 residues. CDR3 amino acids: CASSLAGADTEAFF. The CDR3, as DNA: TGCGCCAGCAGCTTGGCAGGGGCGGACACTGAAGCTTTCTTT.

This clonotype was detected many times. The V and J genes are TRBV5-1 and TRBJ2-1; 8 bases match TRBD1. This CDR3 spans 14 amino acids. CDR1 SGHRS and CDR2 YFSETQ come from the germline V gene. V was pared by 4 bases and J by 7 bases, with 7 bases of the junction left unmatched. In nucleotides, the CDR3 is TGCGCCAGCAGCCCAGGACAGGGTTTGAATGAGCAGTTCTTC. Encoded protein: CASSPGQGLNEQFF. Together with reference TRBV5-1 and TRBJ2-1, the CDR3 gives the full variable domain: KAGVTQTPRYLIKTRGQQVTLSCSPISGHRSVSWYQQTPGQGLQFLFEYFSETQRNKGNFPGRFSGRQFSNSRSEMNVSTLELGDSALYLCASSPGQGLNEQFFGPGTRLTVL.

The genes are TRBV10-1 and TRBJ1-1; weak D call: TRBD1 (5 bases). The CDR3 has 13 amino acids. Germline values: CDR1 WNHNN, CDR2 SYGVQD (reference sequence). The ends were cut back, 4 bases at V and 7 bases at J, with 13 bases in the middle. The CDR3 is CASSGIGAGEAFF. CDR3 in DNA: TGCGCCAGCAGTGGGATAGGGGCTGGTGAAGCTTTCTTT.

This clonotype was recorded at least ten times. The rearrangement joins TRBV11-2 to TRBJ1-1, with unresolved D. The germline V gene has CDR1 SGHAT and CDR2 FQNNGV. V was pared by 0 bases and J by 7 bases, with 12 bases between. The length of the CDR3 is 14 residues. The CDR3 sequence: CASSLENGSGEAFF. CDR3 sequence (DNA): TGTGCCAGCAGCTTAGAAAACGGGAGCGGTGAAGCTTTCTTT. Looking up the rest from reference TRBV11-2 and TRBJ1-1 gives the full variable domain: EAGVAQSPRYKIIEKRQSVAFWCNPISGHATLYWYQQILGQGPKLLIQFQNNGVVDDSQLPKDRFSAERLKGVDSTLKIQPAKLEDSAVYLCASSLENGSGEAFFGQGTRLTVV.

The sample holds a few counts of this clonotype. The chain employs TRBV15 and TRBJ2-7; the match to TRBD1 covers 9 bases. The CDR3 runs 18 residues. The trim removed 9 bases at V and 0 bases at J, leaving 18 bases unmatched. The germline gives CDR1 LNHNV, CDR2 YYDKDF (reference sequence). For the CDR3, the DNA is TGTGCCACTTGTTTCGATAAGGGCGGACAGGGGAGCTCCTACGAGCAGTACGTC. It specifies CATCFDKGGQGSSYEQYV.

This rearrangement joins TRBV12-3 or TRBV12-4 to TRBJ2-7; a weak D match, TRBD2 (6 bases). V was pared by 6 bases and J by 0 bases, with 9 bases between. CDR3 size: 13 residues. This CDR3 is CASRRDGSYEQYV. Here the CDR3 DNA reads TGTGCCAGCAGGCGGGACGGCTCCTACGAGCAGTACGTC.

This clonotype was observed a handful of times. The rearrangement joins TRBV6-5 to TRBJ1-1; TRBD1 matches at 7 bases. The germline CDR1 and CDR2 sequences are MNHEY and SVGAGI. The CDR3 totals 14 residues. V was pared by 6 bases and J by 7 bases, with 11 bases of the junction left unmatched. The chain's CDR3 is CASSPETGTVEAFF. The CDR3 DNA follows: TGTGCCAGCAGCCCTGAAACAGGGACAGTTGAAGCTTTCTTT.